This TCR beta chain was recorded in a study of post-analysis software for immune sequencing data. Study outcomes and limitations: Patients showed TRBV5-6, TRBV5-1 and TRBV20-1 among a few TRBV segments more frequent than in controls.

Germline values: CDR1 SGHVS, CDR2 FQNEAQ. The trim removed 5 bases at V and 1 base at J, leaving 9 bases unmatched. The CDR3 extends over 18 amino acids. This clonotype was seen a handful of times. Its target is unknown. The library was made from cDNA and included unique molecular identifiers. From approximately 0.95 to 9.8 million T cells, 400,000 to 650,000 cDNA molecules were obtained. One entry per CDR3 protein, called by TCRdb with MiXCR from the PCR reads. The table records around 150,000 distinct CDR3 sequences, roughly 35% of them present only once. V and J are TRBV7-8 and TRBJ2-1, with TRBD2 matching 12 bases. The origin of this receptor is a girl between 10 and 17 years old with multiple sclerosis. The sequencing used blood, collected after autologous hematopoietic stem cell transplantation. The CDR3 loop is CASSAGLAGYGSYNEQFF. CDR3 nucleotide sequence: TGTGCCAGCAGCGCAGGACTAGCGGGATATGGGTCCTACAATGAGCAGTTCTTC.